The source of this TCR beta chain is a study of beta chain features in type 1 diabetes. Study-level results: Shorter TCRB CDR3s, moderately but significantly so, were found in Type 1 diabetes patients in all four CD4+ subsets. Using cDNA template may skew counts toward highly expressing activated cells. The question of HLA type influencing TCRB rearrangement was one that remained unresolved here.

cDNA synthesis used the whole RNA isolate, giving expressed TCRB sequences. Produced via immunoSEQ multiplex PCR; TCRdb's table is partial and in-frame only. The sample holds 50,000 or so clones, approximately 45% seen once. Germline loops: CDR1 SGHVS, CDR2 FQNEAQ. J gave up 2 bases and V 2 bases, and 5 bases lay outside the gene matches. This CDR3 has 16 amino acids. A CD45RO/CCR7/CD25/CD127/CD95/CD27 panel sorted naive, central memory, regulatory and stem cell-like memory CD4+ cells. In regard to this clone: Its specificity is unknown.

V gene TRBV7-8 combines with J gene TRBJ2-3; 9 positions match TRBD1. The TCR comes from a young man with type 1 diabetes. Source material: Tregs from blood. CDR3 sequence reads: CASSLRTGEYTDTQYF. DNA of the CDR3: TGTGCCAGCAGCTTACGGACAGGGGAGTACACAGATACGCAGTATTTT.